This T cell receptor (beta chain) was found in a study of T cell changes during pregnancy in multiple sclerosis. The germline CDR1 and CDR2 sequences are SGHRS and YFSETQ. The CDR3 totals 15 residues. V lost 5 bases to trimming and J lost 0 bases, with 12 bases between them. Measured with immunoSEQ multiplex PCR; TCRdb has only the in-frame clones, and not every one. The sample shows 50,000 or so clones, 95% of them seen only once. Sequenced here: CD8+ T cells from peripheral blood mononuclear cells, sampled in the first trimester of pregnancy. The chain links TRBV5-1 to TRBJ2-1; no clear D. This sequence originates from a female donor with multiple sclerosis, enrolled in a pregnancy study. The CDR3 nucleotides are TGCGCCAGCAGTATCGACTTCAGCTCCTACAATGAGCAGTTCTTC. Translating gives CASSIDFSSYNEQFF.